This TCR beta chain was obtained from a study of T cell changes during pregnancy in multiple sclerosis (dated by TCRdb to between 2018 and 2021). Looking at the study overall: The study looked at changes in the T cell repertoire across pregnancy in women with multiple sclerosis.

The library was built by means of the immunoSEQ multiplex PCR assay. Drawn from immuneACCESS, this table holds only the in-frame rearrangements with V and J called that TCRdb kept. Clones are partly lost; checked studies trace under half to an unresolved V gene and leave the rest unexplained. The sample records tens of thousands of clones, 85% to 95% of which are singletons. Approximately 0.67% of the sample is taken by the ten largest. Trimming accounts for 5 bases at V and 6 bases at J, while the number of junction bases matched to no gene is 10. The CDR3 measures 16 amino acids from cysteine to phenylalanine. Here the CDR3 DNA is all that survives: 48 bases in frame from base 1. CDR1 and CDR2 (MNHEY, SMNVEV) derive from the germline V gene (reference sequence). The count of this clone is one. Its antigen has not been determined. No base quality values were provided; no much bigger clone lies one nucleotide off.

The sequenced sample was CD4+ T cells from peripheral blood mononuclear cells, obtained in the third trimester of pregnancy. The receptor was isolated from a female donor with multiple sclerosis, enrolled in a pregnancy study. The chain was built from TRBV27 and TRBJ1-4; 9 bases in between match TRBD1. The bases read TGTGCCAGCAGTCCTCTACCGGGACAGGGCTATGAAAAACTGTTTTTT. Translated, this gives CASSPLPGQGYEKLFF. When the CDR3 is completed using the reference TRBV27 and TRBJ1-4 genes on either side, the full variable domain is EAQVTQNPRYLITVTGKKLTVTCSQNMNHEYMSWYRQDPGLGLRQIYYSMNVEVTDKGDVPEGYKVSRKEKRNFPLILESPSPNQTSLYFCASSPLPGQGYEKLFFGSGTQLSVL.